This note documents a single TCR beta chain sequence. This specimen belongs to a study of cytomegalovirus exposure and HLA in healthy donors. About the study: An earlier analysis identified 95 million to 120 million unique TCR beta sequences in about 179 million T cells.

Germline loops: CDR1 SGDLS, CDR2 YYNGEE. The length of the CDR3 is 16 residues. Trimming pared 0 bases from V and 0 bases from J, leaving 12 bases between. This PCR relied on a set of 60 Vbeta primers and 13 Jbeta primers. Libraries were prepared by immunoSEQ multiplex PCR; TCRdb keeps only in-frame clonotypes and omits some of them. The sample includes about 140,000 clones, roughly three quarters seen only once; the top ten take 2.5% to 3.5%. The chain couples TRBV9 to TRBJ1-2; D is unclear. The sample taken for sequencing was PBMCs. The origin of this receptor is a man aged 35 to 55 in good health and CMV-seronegative. In DNA form, the CDR3 reads TGTGCCAGCAGCGTAGATCCCCTAAGAGCTAACTATGGCTACACCTTC. Translation: CASSVDPLRANYGYTF.